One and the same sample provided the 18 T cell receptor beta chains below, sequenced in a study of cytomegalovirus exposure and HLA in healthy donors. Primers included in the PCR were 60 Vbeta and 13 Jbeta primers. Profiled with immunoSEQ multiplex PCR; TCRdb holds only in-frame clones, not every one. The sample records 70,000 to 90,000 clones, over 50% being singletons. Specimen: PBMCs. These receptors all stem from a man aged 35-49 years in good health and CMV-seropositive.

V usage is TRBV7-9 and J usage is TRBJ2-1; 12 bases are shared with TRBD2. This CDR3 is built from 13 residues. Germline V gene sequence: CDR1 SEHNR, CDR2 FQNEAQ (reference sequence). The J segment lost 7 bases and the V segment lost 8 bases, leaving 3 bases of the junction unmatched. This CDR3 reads CASEGLAGNEQFF. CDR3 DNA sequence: TGTGCCAGCGAGGGACTAGCGGGTAATGAGCAGTTCTTC.

DNA of the CDR3: TGCGCCAGCAGCCCGGGACAGAATAATGAAAAACTGTTTTTT. This sequence encodes CASSPGQNNEKLFF. V usage is TRBV5-1 and J usage is TRBJ1-4; 7 positions agree with TRBD1. Trimming cost V 4 bases and J 4 bases; bases outside gene matches: 4. The CDR3 contains 14 residues. Germline assignment: CDR1 SGHRS and CDR2 YFSETQ. Full variable domain (remainder filled in from reference TRBV5-1 and TRBJ1-4): KAGVTQTPRYLIKTRGQQVTLSCSPISGHRSVSWYQQTPGQGLQFLFEYFSETQRNKGNFPGRFSGRQFSNSRSEMNVSTLELGDSALYLCASSPGQNNEKLFFGSGTQLSVL.

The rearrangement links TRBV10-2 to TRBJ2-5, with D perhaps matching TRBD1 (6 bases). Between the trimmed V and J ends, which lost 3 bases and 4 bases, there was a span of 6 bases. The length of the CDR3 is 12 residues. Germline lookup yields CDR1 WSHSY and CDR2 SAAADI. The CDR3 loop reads CASSEGGETQYF. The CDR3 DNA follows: TGCGCCAGCAGTGAAGGGGGAGAGACCCAGTACTTC.

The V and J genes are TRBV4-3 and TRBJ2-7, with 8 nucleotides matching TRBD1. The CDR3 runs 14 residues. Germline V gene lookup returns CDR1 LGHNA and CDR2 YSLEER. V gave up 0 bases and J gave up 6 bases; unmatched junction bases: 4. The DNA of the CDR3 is TGCGCCAGCAGCCAAGAACCCAGGGGGCGCGAGCAGTACTTC. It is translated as CASSQEPRGREQYF.

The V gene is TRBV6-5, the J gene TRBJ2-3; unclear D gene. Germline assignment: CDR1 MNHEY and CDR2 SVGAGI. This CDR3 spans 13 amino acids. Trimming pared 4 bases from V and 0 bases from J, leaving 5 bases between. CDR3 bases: TGTGCCAGCAGTTTCGGGAGCACAGATACGCAGTATTTT. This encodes CASSFGSTDTQYF.

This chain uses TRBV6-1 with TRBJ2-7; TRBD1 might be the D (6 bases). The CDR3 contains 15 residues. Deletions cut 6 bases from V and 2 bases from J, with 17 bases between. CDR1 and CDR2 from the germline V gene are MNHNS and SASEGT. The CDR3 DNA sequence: TGTGCCAGCAGAGAAACCACAGGGTTGACCTACGAGCAGTACTTC. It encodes CASRETTGLTYEQYF.

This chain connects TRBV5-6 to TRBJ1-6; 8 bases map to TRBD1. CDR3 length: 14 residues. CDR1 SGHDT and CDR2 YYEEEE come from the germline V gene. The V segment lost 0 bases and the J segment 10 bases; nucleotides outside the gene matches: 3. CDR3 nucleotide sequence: TGTGCCAGCAGCTTGGACCACAGGGGGTCACCCCTCCACTTT. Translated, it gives CASSLDHRGSPLHF.

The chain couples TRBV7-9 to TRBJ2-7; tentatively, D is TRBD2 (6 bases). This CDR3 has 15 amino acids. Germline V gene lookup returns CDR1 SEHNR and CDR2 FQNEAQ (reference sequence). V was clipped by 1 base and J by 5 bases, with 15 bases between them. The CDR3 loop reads CASSLGAGRYHEQYF. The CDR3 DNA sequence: TGTGCCAGCAGCTTAGGGGCAGGGAGGTACCACGAGCAGTACTTC. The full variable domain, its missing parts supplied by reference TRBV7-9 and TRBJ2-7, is DTGVSQNPRHKITKRGQNVTFRCDPISEHNRLYWYRQTLGQGPEFLTYFQNEAQLEKSRLLSDRFSAERPKGSFSTLEIQRTEQGDSAMYLCASSLGAGRYHEQYFGPGTRLTVT.

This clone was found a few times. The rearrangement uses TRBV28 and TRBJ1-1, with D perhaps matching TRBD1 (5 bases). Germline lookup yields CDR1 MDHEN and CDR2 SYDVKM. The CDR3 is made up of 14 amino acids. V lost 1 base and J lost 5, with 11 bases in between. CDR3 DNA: TGTGCCAGCAGTTTATCAAGGGGCCTGACTGAAGCTTTCTTT. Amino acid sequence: CASSLSRGLTEAFF.

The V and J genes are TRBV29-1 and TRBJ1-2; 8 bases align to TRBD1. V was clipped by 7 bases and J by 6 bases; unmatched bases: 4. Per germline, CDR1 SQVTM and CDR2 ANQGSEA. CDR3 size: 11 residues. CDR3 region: CSAEGQDGYTF. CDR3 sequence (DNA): TGCAGCGCAGAGGGACAGGATGGCTACACCTTC.

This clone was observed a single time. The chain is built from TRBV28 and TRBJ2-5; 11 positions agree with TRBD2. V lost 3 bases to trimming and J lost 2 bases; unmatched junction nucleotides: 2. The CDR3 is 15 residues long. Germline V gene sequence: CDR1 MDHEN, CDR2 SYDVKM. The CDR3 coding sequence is TGTGCCAGCAGTTTGTTAGCGGGGGGGCAAGAGACCCAGTACTTC. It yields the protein CASSLLAGGQETQYF. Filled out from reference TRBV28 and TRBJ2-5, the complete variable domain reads DVKVTQSSRYLVKRTGEKVFLECVQDMDHENMFWYRQDPGLGLRLIYFSYDVKMKEKGDIPEGYSVSREKKERFSLILESASTNQTSMYLCASSLLAGGQETQYFGPGTRLLVL.

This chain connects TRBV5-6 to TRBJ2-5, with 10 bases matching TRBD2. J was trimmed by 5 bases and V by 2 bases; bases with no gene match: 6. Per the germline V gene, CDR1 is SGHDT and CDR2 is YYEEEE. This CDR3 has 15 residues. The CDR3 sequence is CASSFQRGGRETQYF. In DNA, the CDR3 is TGTGCCAGCAGCTTTCAGCGGGGGGGCCGGGAGACCCAGTACTTC.

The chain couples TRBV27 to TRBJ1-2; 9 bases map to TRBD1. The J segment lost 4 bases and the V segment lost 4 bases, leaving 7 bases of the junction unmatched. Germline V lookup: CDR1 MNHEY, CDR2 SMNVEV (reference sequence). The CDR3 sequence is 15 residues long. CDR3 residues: CASSSLTGGSYGYTF. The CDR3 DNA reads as TGTGCCAGCAGTTCCCTTACAGGGGGCAGCTATGGCTACACCTTC.

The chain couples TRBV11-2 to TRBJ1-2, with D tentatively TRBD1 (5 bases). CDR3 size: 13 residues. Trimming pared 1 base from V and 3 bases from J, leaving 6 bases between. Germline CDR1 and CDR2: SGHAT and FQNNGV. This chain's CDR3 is CASSLGGDYGYTF. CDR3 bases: TGTGCCAGCAGCTTAGGGGGGGACTATGGCTACACCTTC.

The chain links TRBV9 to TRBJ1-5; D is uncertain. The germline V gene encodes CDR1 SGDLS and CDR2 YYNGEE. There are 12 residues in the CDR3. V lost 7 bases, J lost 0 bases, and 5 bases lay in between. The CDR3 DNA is TGTGCCAGCGGGAGTAGCAATCAGCCCCAGCATTTT. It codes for CASGSSNQPQHF.

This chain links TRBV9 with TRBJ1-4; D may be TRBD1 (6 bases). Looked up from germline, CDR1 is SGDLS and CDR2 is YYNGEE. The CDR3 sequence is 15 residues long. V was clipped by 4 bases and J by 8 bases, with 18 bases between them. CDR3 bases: TGTGCCAGCAGCTCCCGAAGGGGGGGAGGCGAAAAACTGTTTTTT. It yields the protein CASSSRRGGGEKLFF. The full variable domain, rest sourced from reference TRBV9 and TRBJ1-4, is DSGVTQTPKHLITATGQRVTLRCSPRSGDLSVYWYQQSLDQGLQFLIQYYNGEERAKGNILERFSAQQFPDLHSELNLSSLELGDSALYFCASSSRRGGGEKLFFGSGTQLSVL.

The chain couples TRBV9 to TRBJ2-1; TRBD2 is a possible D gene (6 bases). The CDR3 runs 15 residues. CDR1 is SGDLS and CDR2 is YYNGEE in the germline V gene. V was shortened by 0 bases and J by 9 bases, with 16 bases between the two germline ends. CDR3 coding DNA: TGTGCCAGCAGCGTAGTACCGGGGGAGAAGGGTGAGCAGTTCTTC. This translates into CASSVVPGEKGEQFF.

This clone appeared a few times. The CDR3 sequence: CASTTGQGGQNIQYF. The CDR3 nucleotides are TGTGCCAGCACCACGGGACAGGGGGGGCAAAACATTCAGTACTTC. The chain links TRBV2 to TRBJ2-4, with 11 bases fitting TRBD1. V shed 7 bases and J 5 bases; nucleotides not matched to a gene: 7. The CDR3 extends over 15 amino acids. Per the germline V gene, CDR1 is SNHLY and CDR2 is FYNNEI.